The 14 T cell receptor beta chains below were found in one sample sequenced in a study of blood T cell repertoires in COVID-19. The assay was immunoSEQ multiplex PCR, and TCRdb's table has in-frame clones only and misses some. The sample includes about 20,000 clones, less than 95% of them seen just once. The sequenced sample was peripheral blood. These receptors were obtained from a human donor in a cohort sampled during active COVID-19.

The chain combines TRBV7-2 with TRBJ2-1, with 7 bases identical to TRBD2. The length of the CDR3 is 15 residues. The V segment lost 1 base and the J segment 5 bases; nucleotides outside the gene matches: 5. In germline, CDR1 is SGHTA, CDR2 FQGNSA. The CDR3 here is CASSLVGGTDNEQFF. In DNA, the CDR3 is TGTGCCAGCAGCTTAGTGGGAGGGACGGACAATGAGCAGTTCTTC.

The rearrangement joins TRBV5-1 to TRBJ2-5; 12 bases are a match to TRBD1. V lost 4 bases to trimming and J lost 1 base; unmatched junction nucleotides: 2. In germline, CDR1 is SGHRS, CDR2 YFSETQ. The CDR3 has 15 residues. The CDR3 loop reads CASSPGQGAQETQYF. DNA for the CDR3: TGCGCCAGCAGCCCGGGACAGGGGGCCCAAGAGACCCAGTACTTC.

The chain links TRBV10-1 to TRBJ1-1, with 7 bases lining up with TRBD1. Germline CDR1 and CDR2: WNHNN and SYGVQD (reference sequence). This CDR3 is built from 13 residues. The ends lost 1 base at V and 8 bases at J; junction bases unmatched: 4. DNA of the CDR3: TGCGCCAGCAGTGAGTTCCCGGGACAGGAAGCTTTCTTT. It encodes CASSEFPGQEAFF.

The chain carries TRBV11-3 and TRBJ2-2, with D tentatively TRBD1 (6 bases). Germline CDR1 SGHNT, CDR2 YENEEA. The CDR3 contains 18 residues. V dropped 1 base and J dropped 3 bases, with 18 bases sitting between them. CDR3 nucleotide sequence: TGTGCCAGCAGCTTAGGCCCCCGGGACACCGGTTACACCGGGGAGCTGTTTTTT. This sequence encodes CASSLGPRDTGYTGELFF. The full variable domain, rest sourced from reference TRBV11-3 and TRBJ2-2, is EAGVVQSPRYKIIEKKQPVAFWCNPISGHNTLYWYLQNLGQGPELLIRYENEEAVDDSQLPKDRFSAERLKGVDSTLKIQPAELGDSAVYLCASSLGPRDTGYTGELFFGEGSRLTVL.

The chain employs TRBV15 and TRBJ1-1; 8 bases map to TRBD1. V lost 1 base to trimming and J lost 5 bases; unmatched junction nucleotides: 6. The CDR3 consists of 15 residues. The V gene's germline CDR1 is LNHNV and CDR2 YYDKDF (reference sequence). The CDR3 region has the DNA TGTGCCACCAGCAGAGGGGACAGGTCGCGAACTGAAGCTTTCTTT. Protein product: CATSRGDRSRTEAFF. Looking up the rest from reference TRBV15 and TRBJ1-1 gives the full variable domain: DAMVIQNPRYQVTQFGKPVTLSCSQTLNHNVMYWYQQKSSQAPKLLFHYYDKDFNNEADTPDNFQSRRPNTSFCFLDIRSPGLGDTAMYLCATSRGDRSRTEAFFGQGTRLTVV.

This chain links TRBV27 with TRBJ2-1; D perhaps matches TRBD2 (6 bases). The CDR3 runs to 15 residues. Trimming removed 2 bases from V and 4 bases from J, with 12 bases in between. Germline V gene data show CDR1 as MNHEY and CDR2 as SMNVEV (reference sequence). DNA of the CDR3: TGTGCCAGCAGTTTACGTAGCGGACCATACAATGAGCAGTTCTTC. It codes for CASSLRSGPYNEQFF.

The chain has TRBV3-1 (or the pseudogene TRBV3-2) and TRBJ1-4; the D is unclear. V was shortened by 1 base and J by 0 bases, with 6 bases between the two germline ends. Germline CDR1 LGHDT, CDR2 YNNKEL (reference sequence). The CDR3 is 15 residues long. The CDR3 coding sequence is TGTGCCAGCAGCCAAGGAGGTACAACTAATGAAAAACTGTTTTTT. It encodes CASSQGGTTNEKLFF.

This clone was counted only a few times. The CDR3 sequence: CASSESGLADTDTQYF. For the CDR3, the DNA is TGTGCCAGCAGCGAATCGGGACTAGCGGATACAGATACGCAGTATTTT. The gene calls are TRBV13 and TRBJ2-3, with TRBD2 matching 11 bases. J lost 3 bases, V lost 5 bases, and 7 bases had no gene match. The germline V gene encodes CDR1 PRHDT and CDR2 FYEKMQ (reference sequence). There are 16 residues in the CDR3.

The DNA of the CDR3 is TGCGCCAGCAGCCAAGCGAGCAGGAGGTCCCCTGAAGCTTTCTTT. It codes for CASSQASRRSPEAFF. The chain uses TRBV4-1 and TRBJ1-1; D is uncertain. Trimming pared 1 base from V and 6 bases from J, leaving 15 bases between. The germline CDR1 and CDR2 sequences are MGHRA and YSYEKL. There are 15 residues in the CDR3.

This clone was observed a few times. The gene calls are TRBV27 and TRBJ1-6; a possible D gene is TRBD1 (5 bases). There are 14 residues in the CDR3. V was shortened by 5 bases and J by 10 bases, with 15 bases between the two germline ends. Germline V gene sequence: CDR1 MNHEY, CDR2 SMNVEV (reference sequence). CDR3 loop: CASSPAGVKSPLHF. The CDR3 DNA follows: TGTGCCAGCAGTCCAGCGGGGGTCAAATCACCCCTCCACTTT.

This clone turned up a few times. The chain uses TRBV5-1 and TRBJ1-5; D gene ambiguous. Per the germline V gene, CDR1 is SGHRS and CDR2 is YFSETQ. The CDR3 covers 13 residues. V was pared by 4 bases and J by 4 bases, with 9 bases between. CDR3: CASSTSGNQPQHF. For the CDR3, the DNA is TGCGCCAGCAGCACATCGGGGAATCAGCCCCAGCATTTT. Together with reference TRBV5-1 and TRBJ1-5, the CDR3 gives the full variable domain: KAGVTQTPRYLIKTRGQQVTLSCSPISGHRSVSWYQQTPGQGLQFLFEYFSETQRNKGNFPGRFSGRQFSNSRSEMNVSTLELGDSALYLCASSTSGNQPQHFGDGTRLSIL.

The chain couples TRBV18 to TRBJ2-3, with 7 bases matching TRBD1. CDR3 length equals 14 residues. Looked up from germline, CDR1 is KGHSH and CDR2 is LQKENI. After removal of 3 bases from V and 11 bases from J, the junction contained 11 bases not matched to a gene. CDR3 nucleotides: TGTGCCAGCTCACCTTGGAGCAAGGGGGCATGGCAGTATTTT. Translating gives CASSPWSKGAWQYF.

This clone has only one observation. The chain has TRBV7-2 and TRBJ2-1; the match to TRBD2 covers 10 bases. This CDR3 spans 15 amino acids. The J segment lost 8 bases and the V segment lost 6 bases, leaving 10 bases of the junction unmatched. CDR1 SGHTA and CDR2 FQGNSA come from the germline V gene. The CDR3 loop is CASRYSSGSSYEQFF. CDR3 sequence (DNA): TGTGCCAGCAGATACTCTAGCGGGAGTTCGTATGAGCAGTTCTTC.

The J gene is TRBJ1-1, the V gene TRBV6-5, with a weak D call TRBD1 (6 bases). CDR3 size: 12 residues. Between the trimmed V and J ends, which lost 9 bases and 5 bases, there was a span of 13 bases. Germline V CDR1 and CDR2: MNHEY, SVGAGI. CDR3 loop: CASGQSLTEAFF. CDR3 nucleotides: TGTGCCAGTGGACAGTCACTGACTGAAGCTTTCTTT.